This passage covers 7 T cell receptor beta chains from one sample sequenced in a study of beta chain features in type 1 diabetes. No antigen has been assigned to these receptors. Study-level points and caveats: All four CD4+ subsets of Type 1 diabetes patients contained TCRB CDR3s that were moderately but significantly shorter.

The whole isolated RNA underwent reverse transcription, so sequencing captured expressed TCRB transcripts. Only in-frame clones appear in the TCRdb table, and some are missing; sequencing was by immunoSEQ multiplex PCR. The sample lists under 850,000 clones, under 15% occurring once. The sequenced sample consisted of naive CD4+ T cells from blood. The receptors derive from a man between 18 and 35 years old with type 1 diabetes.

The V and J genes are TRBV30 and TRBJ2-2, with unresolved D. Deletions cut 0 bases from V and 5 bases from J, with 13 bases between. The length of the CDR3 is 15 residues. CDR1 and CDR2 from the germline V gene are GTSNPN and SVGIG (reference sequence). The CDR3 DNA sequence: TGTGCCTGGAGTGTATTACAGTTAACAACCGGGGAGCTGTTTTTT. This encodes CAWSVLQLTTGELFF.

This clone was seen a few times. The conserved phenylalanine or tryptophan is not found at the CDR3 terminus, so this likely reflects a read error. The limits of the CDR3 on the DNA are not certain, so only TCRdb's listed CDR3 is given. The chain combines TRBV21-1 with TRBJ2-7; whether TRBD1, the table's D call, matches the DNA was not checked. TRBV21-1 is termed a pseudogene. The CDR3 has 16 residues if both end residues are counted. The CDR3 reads CASSLRVDRTLLLRSL.

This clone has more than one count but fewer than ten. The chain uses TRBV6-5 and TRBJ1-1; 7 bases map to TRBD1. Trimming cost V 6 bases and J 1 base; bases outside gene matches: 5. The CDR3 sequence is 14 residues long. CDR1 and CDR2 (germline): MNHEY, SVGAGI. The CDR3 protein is CASRGNRGNTEAFF. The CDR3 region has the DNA TGTGCCAGCAGGGGAAACAGGGGGAACACTGAAGCTTTCTTT.

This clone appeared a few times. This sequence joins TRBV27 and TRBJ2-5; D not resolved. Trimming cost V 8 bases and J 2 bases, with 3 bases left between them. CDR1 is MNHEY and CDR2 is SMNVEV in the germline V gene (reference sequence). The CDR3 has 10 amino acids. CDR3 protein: CASGQETQYF. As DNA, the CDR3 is TGTGCCAGCGGACAAGAGACCCAGTACTTC.

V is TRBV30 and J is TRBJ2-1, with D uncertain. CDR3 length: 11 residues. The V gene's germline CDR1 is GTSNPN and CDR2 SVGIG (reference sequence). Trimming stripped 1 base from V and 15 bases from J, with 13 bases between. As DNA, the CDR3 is TGTGCCTGGAGTGGGTACGGGCCCGGGTTCTTC. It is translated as CAWSGYGPGFF.

CDR3 in DNA: TGTGCCAGCAGCCAGGGGTCGGAGCAGTTCTTC. It yields the protein CASSQGSEQFF. This rearrangement joins TRBV5-6 to TRBJ2-1; D may be TRBD1 (6 bases). Germline loops: CDR1 SGHDT, CDR2 YYEEEE. V was clipped by 4 bases and J by 10 bases, with 9 bases between them. The CDR3 contains 11 residues. The variable domain in full, completed from reference TRBV5-6 and TRBJ2-1, reads DAGVTQSPTHLIKTRGQQVTLRCSPKSGHDTVSWYQQALGQGPQFIFQYYEEEERQRGNFPDRFSGHQFPNYSSELNVNALLLGDSALYLCASSQGSEQFFGPGTRLTVL.

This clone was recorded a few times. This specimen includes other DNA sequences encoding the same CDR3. As DNA, the CDR3 is TGTGCCTGGAGCGGGCTAGCGGGGGGCTACGAGCAGTACTTC. This codes for CAWSGLAGGYEQYF. This rearrangement joins TRBV30 to TRBJ2-7, with TRBD2 identical over 11 bases. The J segment lost 3 bases and the V segment lost 3 bases, leaving 4 bases of the junction unmatched. CDR1 and CDR2 from the germline V gene are GTSNPN and SVGIG (reference sequence). CDR3 length: 14 amino acids.